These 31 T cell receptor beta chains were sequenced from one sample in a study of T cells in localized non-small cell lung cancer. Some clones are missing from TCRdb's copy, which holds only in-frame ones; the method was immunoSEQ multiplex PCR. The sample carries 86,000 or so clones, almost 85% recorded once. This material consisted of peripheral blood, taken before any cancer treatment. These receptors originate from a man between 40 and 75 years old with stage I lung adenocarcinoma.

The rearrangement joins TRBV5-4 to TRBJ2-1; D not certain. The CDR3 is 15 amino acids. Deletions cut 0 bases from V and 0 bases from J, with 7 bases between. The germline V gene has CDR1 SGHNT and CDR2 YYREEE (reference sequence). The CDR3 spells CASSLDRRSYNEQFF. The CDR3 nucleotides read TGTGCCAGCAGCTTGGATCGCCGCTCCTACAATGAGCAGTTCTTC.

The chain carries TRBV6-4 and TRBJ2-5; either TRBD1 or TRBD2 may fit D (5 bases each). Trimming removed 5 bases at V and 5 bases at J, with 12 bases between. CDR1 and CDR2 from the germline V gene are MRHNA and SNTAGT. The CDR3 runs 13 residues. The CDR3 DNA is TGTGCCAGCAGTAGGGACCTGGGTGAGACCCAGTACTTC. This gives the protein CASSRDLGETQYF.

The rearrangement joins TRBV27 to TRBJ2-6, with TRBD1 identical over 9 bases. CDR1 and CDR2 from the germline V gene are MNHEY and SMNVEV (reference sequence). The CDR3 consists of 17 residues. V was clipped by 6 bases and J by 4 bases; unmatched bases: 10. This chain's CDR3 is CASSRHGTGTGANVLTF. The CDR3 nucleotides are TGTGCCAGCAGCCGCCACGGGACAGGGACCGGGGCCAACGTCCTGACTTTC.

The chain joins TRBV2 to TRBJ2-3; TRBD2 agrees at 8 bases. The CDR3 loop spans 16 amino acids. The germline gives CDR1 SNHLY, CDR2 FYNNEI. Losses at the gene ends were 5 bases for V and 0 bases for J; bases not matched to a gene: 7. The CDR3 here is CASSSGLARSTDTQYF. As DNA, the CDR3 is TGTGCCAGCAGTTCCGGACTAGCCCGGAGCACAGATACGCAGTATTTT.

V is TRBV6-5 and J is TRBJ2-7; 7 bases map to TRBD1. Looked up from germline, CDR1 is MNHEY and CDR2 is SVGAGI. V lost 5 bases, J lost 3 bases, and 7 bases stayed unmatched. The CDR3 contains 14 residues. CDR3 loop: CASSPTGLNYEQYF. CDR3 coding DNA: TGTGCCAGCAGTCCGACAGGGTTAAACTACGAGCAGTACTTC.

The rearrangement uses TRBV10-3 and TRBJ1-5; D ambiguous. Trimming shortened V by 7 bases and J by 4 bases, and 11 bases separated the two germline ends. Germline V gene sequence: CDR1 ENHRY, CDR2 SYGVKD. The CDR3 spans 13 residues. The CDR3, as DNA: TGTGCCATCACCTCGGGTCTGAATCAGCCCCAGCATTTT. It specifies CAITSGLNQPQHF.

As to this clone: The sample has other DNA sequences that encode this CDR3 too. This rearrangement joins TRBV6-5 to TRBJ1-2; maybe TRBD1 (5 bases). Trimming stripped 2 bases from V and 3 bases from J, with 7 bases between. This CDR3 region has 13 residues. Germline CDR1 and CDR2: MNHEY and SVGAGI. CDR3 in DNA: TGTGCCAGCAGTTACGGCAGGGACTATGGCTACACCTTC. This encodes CASSYGRDYGYTF.

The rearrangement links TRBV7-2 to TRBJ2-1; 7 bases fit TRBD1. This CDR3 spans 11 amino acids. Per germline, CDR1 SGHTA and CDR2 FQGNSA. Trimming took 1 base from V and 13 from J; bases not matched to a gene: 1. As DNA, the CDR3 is TGTGCCAGCAGCTTAGGGACAGGACAGTTCTTC. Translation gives CASSLGTGQFF.

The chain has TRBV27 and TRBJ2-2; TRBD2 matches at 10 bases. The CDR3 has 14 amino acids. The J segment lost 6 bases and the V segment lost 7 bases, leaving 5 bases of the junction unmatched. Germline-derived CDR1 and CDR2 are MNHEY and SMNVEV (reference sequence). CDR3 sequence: CASTSGSNAGELFF. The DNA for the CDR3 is TGTGCCAGCACTAGCGGGAGTAACGCCGGGGAGCTGTTTTTT.

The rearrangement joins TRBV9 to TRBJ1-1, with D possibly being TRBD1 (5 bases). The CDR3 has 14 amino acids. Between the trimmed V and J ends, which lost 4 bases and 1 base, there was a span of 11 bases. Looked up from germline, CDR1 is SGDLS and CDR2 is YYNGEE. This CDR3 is CASSLRQSNTEAFF. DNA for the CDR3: TGTGCCAGCAGCCTAAGACAGTCGAACACTGAAGCTTTCTTT.

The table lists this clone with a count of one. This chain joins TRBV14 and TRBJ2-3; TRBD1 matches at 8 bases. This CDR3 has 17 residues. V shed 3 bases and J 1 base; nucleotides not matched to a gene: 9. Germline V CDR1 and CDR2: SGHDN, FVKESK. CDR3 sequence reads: CASSQNRGEYGTDTQYF. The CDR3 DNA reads TGTGCCAGCAGCCAGAACAGGGGGGAGTATGGCACAGATACGCAGTATTTT.

CDR3 protein: CASSPRAEGANYGYTF. The CDR3 DNA follows: TGTGCCAGCTCACCACGGGCCGAGGGGGCGAACTATGGCTACACCTTC. The chain links TRBV18 to TRBJ1-2, with 7 bases matching TRBD1. The CDR3 totals 16 residues. The germline V gene encodes CDR1 KGHSH and CDR2 LQKENI. The trim removed 1 base at V and 2 bases at J, leaving 7 bases unmatched. Full variable domain (rest looked up from reference TRBV18 and TRBJ1-2): NAGVMQNPRHLVRRRGQEARLRCSPMKGHSHVYWYRQLPEEGLKFMVYLQKENIIDESGMPKERFSAEFPKEGPSILRIQQVVRGDSAAYFCASSPRAEGANYGYTFGSGTRLTVV.

In DNA form, the CDR3 reads TGTGCCAGCAGCTTTCAGGGGTTCGGCAATGAAAAACTGTTTTTT. Translating it yields CASSFQGFGNEKLFF. The V gene is TRBV11-2, the J gene TRBJ1-4; TRBD1 might be the D (6 bases). The CDR3 is made up of 15 amino acids. Between the trimmed V and J ends, which lost 3 bases and 5 bases, there was a span of 13 bases. Looked up from germline, CDR1 is SGHAT and CDR2 is FQNNGV.

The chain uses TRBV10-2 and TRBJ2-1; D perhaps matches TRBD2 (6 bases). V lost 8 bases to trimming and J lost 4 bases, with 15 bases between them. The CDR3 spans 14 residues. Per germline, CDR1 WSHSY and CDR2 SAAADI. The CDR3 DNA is TGCGCCAGCCAGGGACTGGGGCCTTACAATGAGCAGTTCTTC. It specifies CASQGLGPYNEQFF.

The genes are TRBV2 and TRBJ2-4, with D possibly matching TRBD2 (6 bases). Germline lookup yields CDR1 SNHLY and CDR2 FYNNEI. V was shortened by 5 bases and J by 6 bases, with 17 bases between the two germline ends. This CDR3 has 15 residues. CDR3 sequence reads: CASSNTGLLINIQYF. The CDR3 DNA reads TGTGCCAGCAGTAATACGGGACTCCTGATAAACATTCAGTACTTC.

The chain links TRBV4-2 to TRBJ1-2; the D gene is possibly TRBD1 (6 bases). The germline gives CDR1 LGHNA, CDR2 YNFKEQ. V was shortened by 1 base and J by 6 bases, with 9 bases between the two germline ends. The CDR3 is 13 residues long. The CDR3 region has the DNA TGTGCCAGCAGCCAAGGTCAGGGGAATGGCTACACCTTC. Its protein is CASSQGQGNGYTF.

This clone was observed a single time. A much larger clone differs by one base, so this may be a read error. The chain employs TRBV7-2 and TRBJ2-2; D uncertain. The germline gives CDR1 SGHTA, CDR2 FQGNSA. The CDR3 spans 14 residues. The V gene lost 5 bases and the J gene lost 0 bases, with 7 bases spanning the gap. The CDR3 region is CASSPTANTGELFF. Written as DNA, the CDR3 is TGTGCCAGCAGCCCGACGGCGAACACCGGGGAGCTGTTTTTT.

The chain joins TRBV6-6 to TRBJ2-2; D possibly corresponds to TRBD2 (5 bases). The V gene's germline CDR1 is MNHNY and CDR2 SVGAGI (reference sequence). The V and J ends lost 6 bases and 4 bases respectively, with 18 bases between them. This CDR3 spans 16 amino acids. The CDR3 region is CASSSTGSASTGELFF. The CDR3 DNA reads TGTGCCAGCAGCTCTACGGGATCCGCGAGCACCGGGGAGCTGTTTTTT.

CDR3 residues: CASSVTPSSYNEQFF. The CDR3 bases are TGTGCCAGCAGCGTGACCCCTAGCTCCTACAATGAGCAGTTCTTC. The J gene is TRBJ2-1, the V gene TRBV9; D uncertain. The V gene's germline CDR1 is SGDLS and CDR2 YYNGEE. This CDR3 is 15 amino acids long. V was trimmed by 2 bases and J by 0 bases, leaving 9 bases between them.

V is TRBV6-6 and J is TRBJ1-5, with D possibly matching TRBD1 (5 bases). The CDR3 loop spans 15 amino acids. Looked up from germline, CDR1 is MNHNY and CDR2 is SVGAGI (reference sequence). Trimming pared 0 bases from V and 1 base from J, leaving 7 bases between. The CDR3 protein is CASSYSRQSNQPQHF. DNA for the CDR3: TGTGCCAGCAGTTACTCGAGACAGAGCAATCAGCCCCAGCATTTT.

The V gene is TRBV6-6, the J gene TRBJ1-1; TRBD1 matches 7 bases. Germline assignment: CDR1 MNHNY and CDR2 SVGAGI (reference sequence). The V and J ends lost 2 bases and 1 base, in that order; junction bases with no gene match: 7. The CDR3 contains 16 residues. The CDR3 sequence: CASSYPTGRGNTEAFF. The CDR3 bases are TGTGCCAGCAGTTACCCGACAGGGAGAGGGAACACTGAAGCTTTCTTT.

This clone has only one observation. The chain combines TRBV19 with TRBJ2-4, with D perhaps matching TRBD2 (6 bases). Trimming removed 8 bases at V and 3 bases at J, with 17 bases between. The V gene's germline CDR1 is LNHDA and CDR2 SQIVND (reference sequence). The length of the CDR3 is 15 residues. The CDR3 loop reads CASPRGSGVKNIQYF. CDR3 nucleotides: TGTGCCAGTCCGCGAGGGTCGGGGGTCAAAAACATTCAGTACTTC.

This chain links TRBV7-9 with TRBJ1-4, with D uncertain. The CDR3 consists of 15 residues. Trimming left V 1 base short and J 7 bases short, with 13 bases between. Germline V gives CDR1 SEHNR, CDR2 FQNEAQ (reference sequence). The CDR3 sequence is CASSLGGMQGEKLFF. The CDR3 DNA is TGTGCCAGCAGCTTAGGAGGCATGCAAGGTGAAAAACTGTTTTTT.

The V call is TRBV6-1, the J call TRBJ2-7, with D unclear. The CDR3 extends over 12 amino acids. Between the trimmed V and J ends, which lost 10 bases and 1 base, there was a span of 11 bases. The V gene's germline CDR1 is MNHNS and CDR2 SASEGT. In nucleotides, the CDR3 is TGTGCCACCTTCACGATATCCTACGAGCAGTACTTC. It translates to CATFTISYEQYF.

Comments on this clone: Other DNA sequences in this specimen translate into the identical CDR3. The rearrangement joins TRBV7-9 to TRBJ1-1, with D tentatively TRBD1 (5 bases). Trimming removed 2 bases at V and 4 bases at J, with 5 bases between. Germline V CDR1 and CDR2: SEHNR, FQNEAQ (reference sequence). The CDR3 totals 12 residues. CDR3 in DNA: TGTGCCAGCAGCTTAAGGGGCACTGAAGCTTTCTTT. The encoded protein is CASSLRGTEAFF.

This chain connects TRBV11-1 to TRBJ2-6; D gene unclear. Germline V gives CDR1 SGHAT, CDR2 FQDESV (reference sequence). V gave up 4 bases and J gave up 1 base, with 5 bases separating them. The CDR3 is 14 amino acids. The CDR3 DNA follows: TGTGCCAGCAGCTGGCAGTCTGGGGCCAACGTCCTGACTTTC. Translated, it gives CASSWQSGANVLTF.

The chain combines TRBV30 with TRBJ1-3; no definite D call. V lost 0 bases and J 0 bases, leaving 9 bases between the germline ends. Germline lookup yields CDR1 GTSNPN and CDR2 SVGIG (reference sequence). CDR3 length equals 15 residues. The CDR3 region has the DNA TGTGCCTGGAGTGTACACGGGAACTCTGGAAACACCATATATTTT. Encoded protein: CAWSVHGNSGNTIYF.

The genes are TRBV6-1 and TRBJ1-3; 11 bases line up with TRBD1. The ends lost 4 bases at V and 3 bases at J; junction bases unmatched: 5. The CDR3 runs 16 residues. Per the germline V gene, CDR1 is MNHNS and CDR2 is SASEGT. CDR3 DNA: TGTGCCAGCAGTGGGGGACAGGGGGTGCGTGGAAACACCATATATTTT. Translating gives CASSGGQGVRGNTIYF.

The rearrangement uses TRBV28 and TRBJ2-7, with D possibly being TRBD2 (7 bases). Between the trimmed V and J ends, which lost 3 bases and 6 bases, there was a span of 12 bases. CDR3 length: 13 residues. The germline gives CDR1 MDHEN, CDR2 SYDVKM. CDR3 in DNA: TGTGCCAGCAGTTTGGGGGGGGACACCGAGCAGTACTTC. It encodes CASSLGGDTEQYF.

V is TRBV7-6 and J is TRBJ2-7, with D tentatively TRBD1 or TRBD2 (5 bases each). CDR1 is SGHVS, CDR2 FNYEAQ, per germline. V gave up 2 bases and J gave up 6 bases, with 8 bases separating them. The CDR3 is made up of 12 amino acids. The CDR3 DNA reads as TGTGCCAGCAGCTTATTTGGGACCGAGCAGTACTTC. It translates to CASSLFGTEQYF.

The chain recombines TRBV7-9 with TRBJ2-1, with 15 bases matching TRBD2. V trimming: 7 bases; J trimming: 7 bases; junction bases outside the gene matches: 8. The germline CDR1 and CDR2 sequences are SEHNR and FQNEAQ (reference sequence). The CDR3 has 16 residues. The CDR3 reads CASTFGTSGRLNEQFF. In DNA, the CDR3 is TGTGCCAGCACCTTCGGGACTAGCGGGAGGTTAAATGAGCAGTTCTTC.